This T cell receptor (beta chain) was captured in a study of CD8 T cells in ankylosing spondylitis (dated by TCRdb to the late 2010s). In the study overall: T cell receptor beta repertoires were profiled in healthy donors and ankylosing spondylitis patients so that disease-linked TCR variants could be found. In total, the full study cohort was made up of roughly 100 healthy donors and approximately 27 ankylosing spondylitis patients. Peripheral blood samples were taken, and synovial fluid was additionally collected from ankylosing spondylitis patients. The investigation overall reported the following: The disease-linked clones were reported to be significantly enriched in matched synovial fluid samples from ankylosing spondylitis patients. A CD8+ phenotype was shown by the disease-linked clones, which were found at relatively low frequencies in peripheral blood. Some motif variants had previously been reported in the synovial fluid and blood of reactive arthritis patients, which suggests shared mechanisms of disease initiation. A TCR beta motif made up of several highly homologous amino acid variants appeared to be characteristic of blood from ankylosing spondylitis patients.

This clonotype was recorded at least ten times. No antigen is known for it. Within one base of it there is no much larger clone, and no base qualities were kept. Sequencing instrument: Illumina HiSeq 2500. Quantitative 5'-RACE with molecular barcodes was used to prepare TCR beta libraries. In the source study's methods: A new computational method, built on a probabilistic model of VDJ rearrangement, was used to identify disease-linked TCR variants. TCRdb reanalyzed the raw reads on its own, using fastp at Q25 for trimming and MiXCR for clone calling, and kept in-frame beta chains. Merged by CDR3 protein, the rows form single entries marked with the most common genes and DNA. Clone size and V and J calls follow TCRdb, not the original study. Here the sample has 200,000 or so distinct CDR3 sequences; 25% to 30% occur a single time. Around 6.3% of the sample is held by the ten biggest clonotypes. Including the terminal cysteine and phenylalanine, the CDR3 comprises 12 residues. Just the 36-base CDR3 DNA is kept, in frame starting at base 1. As encoded in the germline V gene, CDR1 is SQVTM while CDR2 is ANQGSEA. V drops 7 bases and J drops 4 bases, leaving 13 bases in between.

The receptor's source is a male donor with ankylosing spondylitis or in good health (not recorded which). The sequence joins TRBV29-1 to TRBJ1-1; the D gene is unclear. Source material: blood, either unsorted or a sorted T cell fraction (not recorded which). The CDR3 here reads CSGITWGTEAFF. DNA sequence: TGCAGCGGCATTACTTGGGGCACTGAAGCTTTCTTT. Supplemented by the reference TRBV29-1 and TRBJ1-1 proteins around the CDR3, the complete variable domain is SAVISQKPSRDICQRGTSLTIQCQVDSQVTMMFWYRQQPGQSLTLIATANQGSEATYESGFVIDKFPISRPNLTFSTLTVSNMSPEDSSIYLCSGITWGTEAFFGQGTRLTVV.